The text below deals with one TCR beta chain. V shed 1 base and J shed 2 bases, with 8 bases lying between them. The CDR3 has 14 residues. Germline assignment: CDR1 ENHRY and CDR2 SYGVKD. Each CDR3 protein gets one entry after TCRdb re-called the RT-PCR reads with MiXCR. The table has about 680,000 distinct CDR3 sequences, 11% to 15% seen once. Specimen: memory CD4+ T cells from blood. The receptor's source is a female donor in good health, serving as a healthy control. The rearrangement joins TRBV10-3 to TRBJ1-1; D remains unclear. The CDR3 DNA follows: TGTGCCATCAGTGAGTTCGACGGTAACACTGAAGCTTTCTTT. Protein: CAISEFDGNTEAFF.